The source of this T cell receptor beta chain is a study of monozygotic twins with inflammatory bowel disease. TCRdb reworked the 5' RACE reads into one entry per CDR3 protein, no DNA. This table holds about 330,000 distinct CDR3 sequences. The CDR3 length is 13 residues. Germline CDR1 reads DFQATT; CDR2 reads SNEGSKA (reference sequence). This clonotype was sampled from a human donor with ulcerative colitis or Crohn's disease, or a healthy co-twin of an affected twin (not recorded which). This rearrangement joins TRBV20-1 to TRBJ2-3; TCRdb names TRBD2, which stays unverified in the absence of DNA. The sample was blood. CDR3 sequence reads: CSAVAGGLDTQYF.